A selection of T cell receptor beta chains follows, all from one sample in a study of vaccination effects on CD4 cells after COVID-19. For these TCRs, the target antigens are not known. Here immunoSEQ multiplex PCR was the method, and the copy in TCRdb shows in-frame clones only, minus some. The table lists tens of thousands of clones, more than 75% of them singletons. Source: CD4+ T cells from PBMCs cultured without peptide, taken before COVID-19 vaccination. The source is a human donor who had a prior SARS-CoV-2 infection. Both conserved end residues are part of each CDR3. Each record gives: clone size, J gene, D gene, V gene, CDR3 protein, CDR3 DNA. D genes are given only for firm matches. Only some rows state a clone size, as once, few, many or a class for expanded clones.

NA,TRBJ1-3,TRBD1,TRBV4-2,CASSERDRGGSGNTIYF,TGTGCCAGCAGCGAAAGGGACAGGGGAGGCTCTGGAAACACCATATATTTT
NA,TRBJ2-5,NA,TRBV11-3,CASSLEARTQYF,TGTGCCAGCAGCTTAGAGGCGAGGACCCAGTACTTC
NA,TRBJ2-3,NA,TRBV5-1,CASSWASLSTDTQYF,TGCGCCAGCAGCTGGGCTAGCTTAAGCACAGATACGCAGTATTTT
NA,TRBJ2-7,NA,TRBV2,CASSEGVKGTHF,TGTGCCAGCAGTGAAGGAGTAAAGGGGACACACTTC
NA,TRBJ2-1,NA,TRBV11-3,CASSFGPDEQFF,TGTGCCAGCAGCTTCGGGCCCGATGAGCAGTTCTTC
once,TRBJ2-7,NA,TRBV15,CATSRFGEGANEQYF,TGTGCCACCAGCAGATTTGGGGAGGGGGCGAACGAGCAGTACTTC
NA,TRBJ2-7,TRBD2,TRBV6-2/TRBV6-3,CASSYGGLAGTRYEQYF,TGTGCCAGCAGTTACGGGGGACTAGCGGGAACGAGGTACGAGCAGTACTTC
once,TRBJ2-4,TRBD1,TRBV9,CASSAETGWGAKNIQYF,TGTGCCAGCAGCGCCGAGACAGGGTGGGGAGCCAAAAACATTCAGTACTTC
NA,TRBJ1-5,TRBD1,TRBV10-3,CAISESKGQNQPQHF,TGTGCCATCAGTGAGTCGAAGGGACAGAATCAGCCCCAGCATTTT
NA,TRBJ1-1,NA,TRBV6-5,CASTLNTEAFF,TGTGCCAGCACCCTGAACACTGAAGCTTTCTTT
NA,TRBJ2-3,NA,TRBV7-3,CASSLSLARARTDTQYF,TGTGCCAGCAGCTTAAGTTTGGCGCGCGCCCGCACAGATACGCAGTATTTT
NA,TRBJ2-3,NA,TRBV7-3,CASSPRPYATGDTQYF,TGTGCCAGCAGCCCCCGTCCTTATGCCACCGGGGATACGCAGTATTTT
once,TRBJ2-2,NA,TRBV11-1,CASSSRDGELFF,TGTGCCAGCAGTTCAAGGGACGGGGAGCTGTTTTTT
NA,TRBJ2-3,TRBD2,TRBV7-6,CASSFAGGGTDTQYF,TGTGCCAGCAGCTTCGCGGGAGGTGGCACAGATACGCAGTATTTT
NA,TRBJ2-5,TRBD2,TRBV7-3,CASSPSGISETQYF,TGTGCCAGCAGCCCAAGCGGGATCTCGGAGACCCAGTACTTC
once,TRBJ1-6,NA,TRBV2,CASSALRDSPLHF,TGTGCCAGCAGTGCGCTGCGAGATTCACCCCTCCACTTT
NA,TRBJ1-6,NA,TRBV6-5,CASTERASYNSPLHF,TGTGCCAGCACCGAAAGAGCCTCCTATAATTCACCCCTCCACTTT
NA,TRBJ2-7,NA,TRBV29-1,CSVDGGNYEQYF,TGCAGCGTTGACGGGGGAAACTACGAGCAGTACTTC
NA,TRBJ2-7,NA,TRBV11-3,CASSDKTARMRTYF,TGTGCCAGCAGTGATAAAACGGCCCGGATGAGGACTTACTTC
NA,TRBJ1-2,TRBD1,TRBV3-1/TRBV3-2,CASSQGGTGGKGYTF,TGTGCCAGCAGCCAAGGAGGAACAGGGGGCAAGGGCTACACCTTC
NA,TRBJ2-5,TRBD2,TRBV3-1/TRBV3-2,CASSRLAGLGETQYF,TGTGCCAGCAGCCGACTAGCGGGATTGGGGGAGACCCAGTACTTC
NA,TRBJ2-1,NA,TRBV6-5,CASSYDRSSYNEQFF,TGTGCCAGCAGTTACGACCGGAGCTCCTACAATGAGCAGTTCTTC
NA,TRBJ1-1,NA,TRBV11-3,CASSLNGVNTEAFF,TGTGCCAGCAGTTTAAATGGGGTGAACACTGAAGCTTTCTTT
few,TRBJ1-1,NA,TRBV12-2,CASRLVIRTGMNTEAFF,TGTGCAAGTCGCTTAGTAATTCGGACAGGGATGAACACTGAAGCTTTCTTT
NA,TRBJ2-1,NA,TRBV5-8,CASSPDPWGQIEQFF,TGTGCCAGCAGCCCGGACCCGTGGGGGCAAATTGAGCAGTTCTTC
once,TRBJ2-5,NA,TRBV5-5,CASSLAMQETQYF,TGTGCCAGCAGCTTGGCTATGCAAGAGACCCAGTACTTC
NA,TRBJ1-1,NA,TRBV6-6,CASTYRKNTEAFF,TGTGCCAGCACCTACCGGAAGAACACTGAAGCTTTCTTT
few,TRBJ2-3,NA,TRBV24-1,CATSDFTTQYF,TGTGCCACCAGTGATTTTACAACGCAGTATTTT
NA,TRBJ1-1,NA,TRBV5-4,CASSPAGRMNTEAFF,TGTGCCAGCAGCCCGGCTGGGCGGATGAACACTGAAGCTTTCTTT
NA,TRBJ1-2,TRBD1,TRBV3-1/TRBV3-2,CASSLVDRASGYTF,TGTGCCAGCAGCCTCGTAGACAGGGCCTCTGGCTACACCTTC
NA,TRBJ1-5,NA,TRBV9,CASSVDQGQPQHF,TGTGCCAGCAGCGTAGATCAGGGCCAGCCCCAGCATTTT
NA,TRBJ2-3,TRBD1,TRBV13,CASSPRDRGADTQYF,TGTGCCAGCAGCCCGCGGGACAGGGGTGCAGATACGCAGTATTTT
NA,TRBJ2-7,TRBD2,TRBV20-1,CSASPQRGTYEQYF,TGCAGTGCTAGTCCTCAGCGGGGAACCTACGAGCAGTACTTC
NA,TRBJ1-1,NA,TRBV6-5,CASRGFDDTEAFF,TGTGCCAGCAGGGGGTTTGACGACACTGAAGCTTTCTTT
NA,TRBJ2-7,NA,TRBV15,CATSRGYREGDEQYF,TGTGCCACCAGCAGAGGTTACAGGGAGGGAGACGAGCAGTACTTC
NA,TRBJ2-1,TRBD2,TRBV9,CASSVGGIAGDNEQFF,TGTGCCAGCAGCGTAGGAGGGATAGCGGGAGACAATGAGCAGTTCTTC
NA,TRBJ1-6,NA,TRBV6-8,CARGRAGTYNSPLHF,TGTGCCAGAGGGAGGGCTGGGACCTATAATTCACCCCTCCACTTT
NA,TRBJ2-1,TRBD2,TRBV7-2,CASSLGSLAGVNNEQFF,TGTGCCAGCAGCTTAGGTTCGCTAGCGGGGGTTAACAATGAGCAGTTCTTC
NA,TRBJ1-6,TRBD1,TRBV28,CASSRTGGFSSYNSPLHF,TGTGCCAGCAGTAGGACAGGGGGCTTTAGCTCCTATAATTCACCCCTCCACTTT
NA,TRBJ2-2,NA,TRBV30,CASPRPGIPNTGELFF,TGTGCCTCCCCCCGACCCGGGATCCCGAACACCGGGGAGCTGTTTTTT
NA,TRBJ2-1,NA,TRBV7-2,CASSSRTVPEQFF,TGTGCCAGCAGCTCCAGGACAGTCCCCGAGCAGTTCTTC
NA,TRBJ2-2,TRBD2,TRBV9,CASSTSGQNTGELFF,TGTGCCAGCAGCACTAGCGGGCAGAACACCGGGGAGCTGTTTTTT